This T cell receptor beta chain stems from a study of OX40 agonist ivuxolimab in advanced cancers. The CDR3 covers 14 residues. Trimming pared 4 bases from V and 3 bases from J, leaving 13 bases between. Germline V CDR1 and CDR2: SGHRS, YFSETQ. Profiled with immunoSEQ multiplex PCR; TCRdb holds only in-frame clones, not every one. The table includes some 95,000 clones, 87% detected once. As concerns this clone: Different DNA sequences within this sample yield the same CDR3.

J is TRBJ1-1 and V is TRBV5-1; TRBD1 is a possible D gene (5 bases). The sequence was collected from an adult with an advanced solid tumor such as melanoma, head and neck, liver or kidney cancer. The sample was CD4+ or CD8+ T cells sorted from blood, taken in a trial of the OX40 agonist ivuxolimab. The CDR3 here is CASSPRGGDTEAFF. The CDR3 DNA reads TGCGCCAGCAGCCCACGGGGAGGGGACACTGAAGCTTTCTTT.